The 5 T cell receptor beta chains listed next were all sequenced from one sample in a study of early stage breast cancer tumors. Generated by immunoSEQ multiplex PCR, the TCRdb table keeps only in-frame clones and is missing some. The profile covers about 41,000 clones, with approximately 72% appearing a single time and 7.2% taken by the ten largest. The sequenced sample consisted of blood. Receptors were obtained from a person in their fifties with breast cancer.

This chain links TRBV7-9 with TRBJ2-5; D is perhaps TRBD1 (6 bases). V was pared by 5 bases and J by 5 bases, with 18 bases between. CDR1 is SEHNR, CDR2 FQNEAQ, per germline (reference sequence). The CDR3 covers 15 residues. CDR3 in DNA: TGTGCCAGCAGCCATCTGGCCAGGGGTTGGGAGACCCAGTACTTC. Protein sequence: CASSHLARGWETQYF.

V and J are TRBV10-2 and TRBJ2-2; 7 positions agree with TRBD2. CDR1 and CDR2 from the germline V gene are WSHSY and SAAADI. V shed 6 bases, J shed 3 bases, and the junction held 10 bases outside the gene matches. The CDR3 is made up of 16 amino acids. The CDR3 here is CASRTTTGGYTGELFF. CDR3 nucleotide sequence: TGCGCCAGCAGAACCACAACGGGGGGATACACCGGGGAGCTGTTTTTT.

The chain is built from TRBV7-3 and TRBJ2-2, with 8 bases lining up with TRBD2. Germline CDR1 SGHTA, CDR2 FQGTGA. CDR3 size: 16 residues. J was trimmed by 0 bases and V by 5 bases; bases with no gene match: 5. The CDR3, as DNA: TGTGCCAGCAGCCCGAGAGCGGGAGCGAACACCGGGGAGCTGTTTTTT. Translated, it gives CASSPRAGANTGELFF.

The chain uses TRBV4-3 and TRBJ1-1, with 8 bases that match TRBD1. Germline-derived CDR1 and CDR2 are LGHNA and YSLEER. The trim removed 4 bases at V and 4 bases at J, leaving 8 bases unmatched. The CDR3 has 15 residues. CDR3 sequence (DNA): TGCGCCAGCAGCCCCGACCCAACAGGGGGCACTGAAGCTTTCTTT. Translated: CASSPDPTGGTEAFF.

The J gene is TRBJ2-1, the V gene TRBV7-9; 15 nucleotides align to TRBD2. The germline CDR1 and CDR2 sequences are SEHNR and FQNEAQ (reference sequence). The CDR3 contains 16 residues. With V trimmed by 5 bases and J by 8 bases, 7 bases remained unmatched. The DNA for the CDR3 is TGTGCCAGCAGCCGGACTAGCGGGAGGGTCCACGATGAGCAGTTCTTC. It encodes CASSRTSGRVHDEQFF. The full variable domain, in which reference TRBV7-9 and TRBJ2-1 provide the parts outside the CDR3, is DTGVSQNPRHKITKRGQNVTFRCDPISEHNRLYWYRQTLGQGPEFLTYFQNEAQLEKSRLLSDRFSAERPKGSFSTLEIQRTEQGDSAMYLCASSRTSGRVHDEQFFGPGTRLTVL.